The T cell receptor (beta chain) described here comes from a study of blood T cell repertoires in COVID-19. Germline values: CDR1 MDHEN, CDR2 SYDVKM. The CDR3 totals 14 residues. V was cut by 1 base and J by 3 bases, with 10 bases left in between. Methods used by the authors: The assay estimated nucleated cells by amplifying reference gene primers. The assay was immunoSEQ multiplex PCR, and TCRdb's table has in-frame clones only and misses some. The DNA gave D and trimming, while V, J and clone size come from that table. The sample contains roughly 82,000 clones, around 82% of which appear only once. The sequence came from a woman aged 55-69 years with acute or convalescent COVID-19. This chain links TRBV28 with TRBJ2-7; D uncertain. Source material: peripheral blood. CDR3 amino acids: CASSLLARHYEQYF. In nucleotides, the CDR3 is TGTGCCAGCAGTTTATTGGCACGACACTACGAGCAGTACTTC. Drawing the rest from reference TRBV28 and TRBJ2-7, the complete variable domain is DVKVTQSSRYLVKRTGEKVFLECVQDMDHENMFWYRQDPGLGLRLIYFSYDVKMKEKGDIPEGYSVSREKKERFSLILESASTNQTSMYLCASSLLARHYEQYFGPGTRLTVT.